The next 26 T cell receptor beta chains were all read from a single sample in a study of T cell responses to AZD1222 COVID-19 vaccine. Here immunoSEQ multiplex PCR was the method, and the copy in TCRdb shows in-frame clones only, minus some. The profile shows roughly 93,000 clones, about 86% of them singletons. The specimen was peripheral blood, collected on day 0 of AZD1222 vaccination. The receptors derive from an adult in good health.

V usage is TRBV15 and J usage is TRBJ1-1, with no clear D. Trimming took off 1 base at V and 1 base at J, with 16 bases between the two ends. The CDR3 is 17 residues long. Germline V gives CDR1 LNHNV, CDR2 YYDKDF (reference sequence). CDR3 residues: CATSRGGPAGRNTEAFF. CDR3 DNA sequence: TGTGCCACCAGCAGAGGTGGTCCCGCGGGGAGGAACACTGAAGCTTTCTTT. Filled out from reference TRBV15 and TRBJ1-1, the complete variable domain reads DAMVIQNPRYQVTQFGKPVTLSCSQTLNHNVMYWYQQKSSQAPKLLFHYYDKDFNNEADTPDNFQSRRPNTSFCFLDIRSPGLGDTAMYLCATSRGGPAGRNTEAFFGQGTRLTVV.

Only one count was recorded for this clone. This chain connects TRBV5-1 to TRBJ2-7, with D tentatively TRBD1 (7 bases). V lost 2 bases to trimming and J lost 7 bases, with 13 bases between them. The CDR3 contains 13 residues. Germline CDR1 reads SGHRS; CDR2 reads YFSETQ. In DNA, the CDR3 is TGCGCCAGCAGCTTTGGACAGGCGGGGGAGCAGTACTTC. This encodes CASSFGQAGEQYF. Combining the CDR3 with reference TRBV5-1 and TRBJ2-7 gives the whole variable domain KAGVTQTPRYLIKTRGQQVTLSCSPISGHRSVSWYQQTPGQGLQFLFEYFSETQRNKGNFPGRFSGRQFSNSRSEMNVSTLELGDSALYLCASSFGQAGEQYFGPGTRLTVT.

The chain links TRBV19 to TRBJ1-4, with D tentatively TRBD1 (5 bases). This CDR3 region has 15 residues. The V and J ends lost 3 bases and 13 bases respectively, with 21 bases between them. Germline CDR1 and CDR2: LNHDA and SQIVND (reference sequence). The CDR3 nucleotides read TGTGCCAGTAGTATCGGGAAGAGCCCGGGGGTCGGACTGTTTTTT. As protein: CASSIGKSPGVGLFF.

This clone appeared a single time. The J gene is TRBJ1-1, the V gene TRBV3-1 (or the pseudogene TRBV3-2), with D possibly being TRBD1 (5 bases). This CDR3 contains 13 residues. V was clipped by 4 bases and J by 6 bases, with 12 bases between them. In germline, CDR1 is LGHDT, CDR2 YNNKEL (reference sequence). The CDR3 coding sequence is TGTGCCAGCAGCCTGAATAGGGGACCTGAAGCTTTCTTT. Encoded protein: CASSLNRGPEAFF.

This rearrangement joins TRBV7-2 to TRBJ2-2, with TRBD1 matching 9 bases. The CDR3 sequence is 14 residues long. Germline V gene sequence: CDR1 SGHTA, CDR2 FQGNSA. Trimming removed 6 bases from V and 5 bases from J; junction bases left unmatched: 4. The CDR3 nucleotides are TGTGCCAGCAGGGACAGGGGCTGGACCGGGGAGCTGTTTTTT. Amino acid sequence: CASRDRGWTGELFF.

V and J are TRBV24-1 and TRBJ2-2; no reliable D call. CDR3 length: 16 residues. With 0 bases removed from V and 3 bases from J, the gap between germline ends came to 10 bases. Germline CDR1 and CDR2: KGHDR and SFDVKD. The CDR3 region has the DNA TGTGCCACCAGTGATTTGAAGGGTGGGGACACCGGGGAGCTGTTTTTT. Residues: CATSDLKGGDTGELFF.

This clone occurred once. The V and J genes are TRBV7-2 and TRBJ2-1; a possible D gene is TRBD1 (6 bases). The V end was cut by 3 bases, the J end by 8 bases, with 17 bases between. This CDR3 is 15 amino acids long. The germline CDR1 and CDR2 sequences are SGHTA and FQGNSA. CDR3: CASSFGQGWSDEQFF. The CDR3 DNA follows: TGTGCCAGCAGCTTTGGGCAGGGGTGGTCTGATGAGCAGTTCTTC. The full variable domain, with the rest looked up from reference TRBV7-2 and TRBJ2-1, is GAGVSQSPSNKVTEKGKDVELRCDPISGHTALYWYRQSLGQGLEFLIYFQGNSAPDKSGLPSDRFSAERTGGSVSTLTIQRTQQEDSAVYLCASSFGQGWSDEQFFGPGTRLTVL.

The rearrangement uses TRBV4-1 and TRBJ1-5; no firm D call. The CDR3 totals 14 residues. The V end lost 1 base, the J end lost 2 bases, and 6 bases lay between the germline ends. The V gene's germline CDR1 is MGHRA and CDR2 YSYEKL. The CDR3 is CASSQVGGNQPQHF. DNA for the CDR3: TGCGCCAGCAGCCAAGTCGGGGGCAATCAGCCCCAGCATTTT.

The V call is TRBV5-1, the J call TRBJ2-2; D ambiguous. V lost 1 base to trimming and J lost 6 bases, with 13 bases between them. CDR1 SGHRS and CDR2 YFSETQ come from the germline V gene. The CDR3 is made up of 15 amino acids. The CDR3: CASSLSGFLAGELFF. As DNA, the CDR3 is TGCGCCAGCAGCTTGTCCGGATTTTTAGCCGGGGAGCTGTTTTTT. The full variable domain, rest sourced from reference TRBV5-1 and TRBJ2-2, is KAGVTQTPRYLIKTRGQQVTLSCSPISGHRSVSWYQQTPGQGLQFLFEYFSETQRNKGNFPGRFSGRQFSNSRSEMNVSTLELGDSALYLCASSLSGFLAGELFFGEGSRLTVL.

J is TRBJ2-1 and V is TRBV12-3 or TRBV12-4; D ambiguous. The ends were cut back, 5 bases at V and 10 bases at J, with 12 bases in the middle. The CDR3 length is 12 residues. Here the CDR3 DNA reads TGTGCCAGCAGTAATAGGATGATGGAGCAGTTCTTC. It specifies CASSNRMMEQFF.

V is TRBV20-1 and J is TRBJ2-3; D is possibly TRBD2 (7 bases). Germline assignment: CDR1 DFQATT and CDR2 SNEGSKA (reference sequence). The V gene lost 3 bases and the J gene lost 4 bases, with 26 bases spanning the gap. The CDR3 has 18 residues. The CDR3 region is CSASLTAGTTYRADTQYF. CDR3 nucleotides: TGCAGTGCTAGTCTTACGGCCGGGACTACCTACAGGGCAGATACGCAGTATTTT.

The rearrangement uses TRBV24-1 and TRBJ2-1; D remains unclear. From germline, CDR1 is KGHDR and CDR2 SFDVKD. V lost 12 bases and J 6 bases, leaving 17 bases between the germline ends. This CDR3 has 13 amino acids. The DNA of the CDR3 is TGTGCCTCCTCGGAAGGTTGGGGCAATGAGCAGTTCTTC. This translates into CASSEGWGNEQFF.

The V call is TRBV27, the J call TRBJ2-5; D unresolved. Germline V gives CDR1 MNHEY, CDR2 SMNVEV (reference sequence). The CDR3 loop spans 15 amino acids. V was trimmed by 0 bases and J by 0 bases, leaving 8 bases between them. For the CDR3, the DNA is TGTGCCAGCAGTTTATCTTTCTTGTACCAAGAGACCCAGTACTTC. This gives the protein CASSLSFLYQETQYF.

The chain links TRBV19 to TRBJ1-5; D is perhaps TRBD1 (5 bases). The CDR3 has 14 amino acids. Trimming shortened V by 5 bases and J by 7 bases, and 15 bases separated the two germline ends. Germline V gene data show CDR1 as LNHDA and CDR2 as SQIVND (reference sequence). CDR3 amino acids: CASSELQGIQPQHF. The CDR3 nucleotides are TGTGCCAGTAGTGAACTGCAGGGTATCCAGCCCCAGCATTTT.

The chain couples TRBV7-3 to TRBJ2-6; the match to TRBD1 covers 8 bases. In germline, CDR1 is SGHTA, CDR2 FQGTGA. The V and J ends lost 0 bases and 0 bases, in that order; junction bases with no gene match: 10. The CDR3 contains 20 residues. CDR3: CASSLTSTGTGVSGANVLTF. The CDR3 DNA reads TGTGCCAGCAGCTTAACCAGTACCGGGACAGGTGTCTCTGGGGCCAACGTCCTGACTTTC.

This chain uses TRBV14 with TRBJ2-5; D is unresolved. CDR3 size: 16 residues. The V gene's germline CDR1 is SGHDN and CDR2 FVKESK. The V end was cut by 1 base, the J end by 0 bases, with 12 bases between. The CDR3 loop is CASSQVGSLDQETQYF. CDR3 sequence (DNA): TGTGCCAGCAGCCAAGTTGGCTCTCTAGACCAAGAGACCCAGTACTTC.

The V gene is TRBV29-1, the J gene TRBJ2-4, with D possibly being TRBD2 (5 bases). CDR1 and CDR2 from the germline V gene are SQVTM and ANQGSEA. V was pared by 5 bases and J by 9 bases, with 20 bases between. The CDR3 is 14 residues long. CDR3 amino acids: CSVIMRVEIGIQYF. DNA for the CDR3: TGCAGCGTTATTATGAGGGTAGAGATTGGCATTCAGTACTTC.

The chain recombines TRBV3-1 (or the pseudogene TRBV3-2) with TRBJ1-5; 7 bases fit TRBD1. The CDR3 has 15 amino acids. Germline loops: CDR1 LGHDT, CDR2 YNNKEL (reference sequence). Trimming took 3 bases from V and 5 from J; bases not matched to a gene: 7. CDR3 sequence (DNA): TGTGCCAGCAGCCAGGGTGCAGGGGGATATCAGCCCCAGCATTTT. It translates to CASSQGAGGYQPQHF.

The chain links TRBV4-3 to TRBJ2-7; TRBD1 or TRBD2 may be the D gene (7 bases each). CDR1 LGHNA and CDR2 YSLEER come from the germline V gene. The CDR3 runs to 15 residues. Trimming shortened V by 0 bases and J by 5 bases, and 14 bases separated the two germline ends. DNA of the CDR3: TGCGCCAGCAGCCAAGATAAGGGGGCGGGGGACGAGCAGTACTTC. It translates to CASSQDKGAGDEQYF.

The CDR3 loop reads CAIRGHTNYGYTF. The CDR3 DNA is TGTGCCATCAGGGGACATACTAACTATGGCTACACCTTC. The chain carries TRBV10-3 and TRBJ1-2; D may be TRBD1 (6 bases). Trimming stripped 6 bases from V and 0 bases from J, with 8 bases between. The germline V gene encodes CDR1 ENHRY and CDR2 SYGVKD. The CDR3 length is 13 residues.

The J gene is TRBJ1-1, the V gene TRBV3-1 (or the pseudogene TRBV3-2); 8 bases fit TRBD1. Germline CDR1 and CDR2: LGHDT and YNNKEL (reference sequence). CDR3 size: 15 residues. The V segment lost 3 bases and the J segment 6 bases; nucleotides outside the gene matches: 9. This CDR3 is CASSHRTGQGAEAFF. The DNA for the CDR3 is TGTGCCAGCAGCCACCGTACCGGACAGGGCGCTGAAGCTTTCTTT.

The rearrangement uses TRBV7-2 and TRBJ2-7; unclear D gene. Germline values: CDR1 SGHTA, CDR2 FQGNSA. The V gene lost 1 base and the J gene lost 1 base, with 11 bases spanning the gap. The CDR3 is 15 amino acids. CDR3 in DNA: TGTGCCAGCAGCTTAGTGGGCGGCGTGTCCTACGAGCAGTACTTC. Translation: CASSLVGGVSYEQYF.

The CDR3 loop is CASSFGTGVEQYF. The CDR3 bases are TGTGCCAGCAGTTTTGGGACAGGGGTCGAGCAGTACTTC. The genes are TRBV27 and TRBJ2-7; 10 positions match TRBD1. The CDR3 loop spans 13 amino acids. The germline V gene has CDR1 MNHEY and CDR2 SMNVEV (reference sequence). Trimming removed 3 bases from V and 6 bases from J; junction bases left unmatched: 2.

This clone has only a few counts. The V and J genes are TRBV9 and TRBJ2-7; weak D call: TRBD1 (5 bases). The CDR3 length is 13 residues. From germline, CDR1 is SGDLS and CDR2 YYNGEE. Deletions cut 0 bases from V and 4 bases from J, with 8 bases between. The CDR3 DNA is TGTGCCAGCAGCGTAGGGGCAGGGTACGAGCAGTACTTC. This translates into CASSVGAGYEQYF. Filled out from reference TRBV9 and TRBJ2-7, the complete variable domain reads DSGVTQTPKHLITATGQRVTLRCSPRSGDLSVYWYQQSLDQGLQFLIQYYNGEERAKGNILERFSAQQFPDLHSELNLSSLELGDSALYFCASSVGAGYEQYFGPGTRLTVT.

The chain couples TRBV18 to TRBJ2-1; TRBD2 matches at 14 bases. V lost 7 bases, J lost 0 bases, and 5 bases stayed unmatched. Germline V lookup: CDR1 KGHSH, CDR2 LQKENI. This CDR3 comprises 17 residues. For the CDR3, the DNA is TGTGCCAGCTTGACTAGCGGGAGGGAAAGCTCCTACAATGAGCAGTTCTTC. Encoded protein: CASLTSGRESSYNEQFF.

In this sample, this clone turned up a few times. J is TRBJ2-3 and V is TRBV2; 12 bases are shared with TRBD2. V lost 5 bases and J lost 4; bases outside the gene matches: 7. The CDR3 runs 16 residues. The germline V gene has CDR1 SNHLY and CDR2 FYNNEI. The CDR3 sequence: CASSFRTSGAADTQYF. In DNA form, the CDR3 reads TGTGCCAGCAGTTTCCGGACTAGCGGGGCGGCAGATACGCAGTATTTT.